Included here is one T cell receptor beta chain sequence, with context. This sample is part of a study of blood T cell repertoires in COVID-19. Study summary: Sample material is recorded as cDNA or gDNA derived from T cells, B-cell-depleted T cells, or PBMCs.

Original handling: For nucleated cells, counts were estimated from reference gene primer amplification. The protocol was immunoSEQ multiplex PCR, while the TCRdb copy is restricted to in-frame clones and leaves out a portion. V, J and clone size were drawn from that table, and D and trimming were deduced from the DNA. The sample includes about 100,000 clones, roughly 90% of them seen just once. V lost 2 bases to trimming and J lost 5 bases, with 4 bases between them. Germline V gives CDR1 MNHEY, CDR2 SVGEGT. There are 13 residues in the CDR3. The TCR originated in a man aged 65 to 79 with acute or convalescent COVID-19. The chain has TRBV6-2 or TRBV6-3 and TRBJ1-6; unclear D gene. Sequences were obtained from peripheral blood. The DNA for the CDR3 is TGTGCCAGCAGTTACGGAGATAATTCACCCCTCCACTTT. It translates to CASSYGDNSPLHF.